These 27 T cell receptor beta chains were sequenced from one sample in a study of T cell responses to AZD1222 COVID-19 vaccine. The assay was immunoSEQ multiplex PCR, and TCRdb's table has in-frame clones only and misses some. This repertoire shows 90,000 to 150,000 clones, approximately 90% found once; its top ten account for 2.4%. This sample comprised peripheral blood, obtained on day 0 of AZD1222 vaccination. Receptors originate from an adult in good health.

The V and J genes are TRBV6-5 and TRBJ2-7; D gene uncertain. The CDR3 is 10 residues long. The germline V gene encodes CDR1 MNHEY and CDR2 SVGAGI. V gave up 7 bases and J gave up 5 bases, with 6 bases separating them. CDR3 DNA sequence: TGTGCCAGCATCCCGGACGAGCAGTACTTC. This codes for CASIPDEQYF.

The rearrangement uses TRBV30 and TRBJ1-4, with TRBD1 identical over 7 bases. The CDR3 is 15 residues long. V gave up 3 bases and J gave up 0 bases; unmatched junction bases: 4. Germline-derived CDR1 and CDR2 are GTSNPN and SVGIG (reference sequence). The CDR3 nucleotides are TGTGCCTGGAGCCCCGGACAGGCAACTAATGAAAAACTGTTTTTT. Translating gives CAWSPGQATNEKLFF.

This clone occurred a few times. In nucleotides, the CDR3 is TGTGCCAGCAGTTTACGCAGATCTAACTATGGCTACACCTTC. Its translation is CASSLRRSNYGYTF. This chain connects TRBV28 to TRBJ1-2; D not resolved. The CDR3 totals 14 residues. Trimming took 2 bases from V and 0 from J, leaving 7 bases between them. Germline CDR1 MDHEN, CDR2 SYDVKM.

Written as DNA, the CDR3 is TGTGCCAGCAGCCAAGTTGGAAAGGGTTGGTCTTTCTTT. Translating gives CASSQVGKGWSFF. The chain recombines TRBV3-1 (or the pseudogene TRBV3-2) with TRBJ1-1; D uncertain. Trimming pared 1 base from V and 12 bases from J, leaving 15 bases between. The CDR3 runs to 13 residues. Looked up from germline, CDR1 is LGHDT and CDR2 is YNNKEL (reference sequence).

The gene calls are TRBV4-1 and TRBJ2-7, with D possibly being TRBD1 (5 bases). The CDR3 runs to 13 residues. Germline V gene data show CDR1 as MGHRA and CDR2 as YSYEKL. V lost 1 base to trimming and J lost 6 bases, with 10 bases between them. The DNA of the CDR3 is TGCGCCAGCAGCCAAGGGGGCTGGATCGAGCAGTACTTC. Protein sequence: CASSQGGWIEQYF.

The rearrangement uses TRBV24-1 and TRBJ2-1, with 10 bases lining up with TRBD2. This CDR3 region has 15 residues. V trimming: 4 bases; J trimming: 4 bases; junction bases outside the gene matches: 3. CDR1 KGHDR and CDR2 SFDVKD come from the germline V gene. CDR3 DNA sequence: TGTGCCACCAGTGACTTAGCGGGAGGTTACAATGAGCAGTTCTTC. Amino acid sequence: CATSDLAGGYNEQFF.

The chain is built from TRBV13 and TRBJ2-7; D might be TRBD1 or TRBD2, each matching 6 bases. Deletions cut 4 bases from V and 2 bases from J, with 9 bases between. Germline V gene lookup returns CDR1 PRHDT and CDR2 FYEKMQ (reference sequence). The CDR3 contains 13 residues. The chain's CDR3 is CASSWGATYEQYF. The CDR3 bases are TGTGCCAGCAGCTGGGGGGCTACCTACGAGCAGTACTTC.

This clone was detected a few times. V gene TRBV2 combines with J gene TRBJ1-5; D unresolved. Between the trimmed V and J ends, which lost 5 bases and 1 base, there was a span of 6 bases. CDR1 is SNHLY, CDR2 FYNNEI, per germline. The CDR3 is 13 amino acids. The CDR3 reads CASSQDSNQPQHF. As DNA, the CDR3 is TGTGCCAGCAGTCAAGACAGCAATCAGCCCCAGCATTTT. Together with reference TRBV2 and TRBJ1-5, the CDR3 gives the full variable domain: EPEVTQTPSHQVTQMGQEVILRCVPISNHLYFYWYRQILGQKVEFLVSFYNNEISEKSEIFDDQFSVERPDGSNFTLKIRSTKLEDSAMYFCASSQDSNQPQHFGDGTRLSIL.

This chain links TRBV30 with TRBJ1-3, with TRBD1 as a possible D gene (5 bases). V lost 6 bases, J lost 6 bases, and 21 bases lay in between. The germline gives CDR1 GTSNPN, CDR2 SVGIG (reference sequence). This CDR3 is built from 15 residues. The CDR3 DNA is TGTGCCTGCACCGGCCCGGGGCTGACCGCAAACACCATATATTTT. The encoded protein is CACTGPGLTANTIYF.

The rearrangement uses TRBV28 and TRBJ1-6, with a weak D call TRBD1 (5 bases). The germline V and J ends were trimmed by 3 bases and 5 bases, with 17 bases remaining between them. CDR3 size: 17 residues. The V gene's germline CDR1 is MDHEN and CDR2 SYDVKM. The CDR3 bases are TGTGCCAGCAGTTTGGCGGGGGAAGTAAGGGATAATTCACCCCTCCACTTT. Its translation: CASSLAGEVRDNSPLHF.

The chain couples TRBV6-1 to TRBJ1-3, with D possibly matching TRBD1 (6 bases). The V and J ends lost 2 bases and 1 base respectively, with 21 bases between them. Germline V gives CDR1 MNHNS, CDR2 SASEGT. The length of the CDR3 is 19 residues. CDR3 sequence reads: CASSERGWGQATSGNTIYF. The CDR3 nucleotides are TGTGCCAGCAGTGAACGGGGATGGGGGCAGGCGACTTCTGGAAACACCATATATTTT.

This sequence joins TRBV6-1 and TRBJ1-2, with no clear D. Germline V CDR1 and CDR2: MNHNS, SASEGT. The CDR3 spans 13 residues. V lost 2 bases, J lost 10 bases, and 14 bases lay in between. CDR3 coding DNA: TGTGCCAGCAGTGAACATGTTGGGAGGAACTACACCTTC. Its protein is CASSEHVGRNYTF.

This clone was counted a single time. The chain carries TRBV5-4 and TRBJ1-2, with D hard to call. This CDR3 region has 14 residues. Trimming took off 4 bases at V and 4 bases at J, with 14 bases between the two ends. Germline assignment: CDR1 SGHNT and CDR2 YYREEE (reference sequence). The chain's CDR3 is CASSEWTGFYGYTF. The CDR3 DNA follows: TGTGCCAGCAGCGAATGGACCGGTTTCTATGGCTACACCTTC.

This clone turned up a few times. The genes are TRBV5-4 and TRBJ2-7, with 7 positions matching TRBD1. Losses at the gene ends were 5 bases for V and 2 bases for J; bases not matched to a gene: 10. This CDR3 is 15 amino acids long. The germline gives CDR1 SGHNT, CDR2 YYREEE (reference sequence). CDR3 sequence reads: CASSRDSLPTYEQYF. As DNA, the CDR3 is TGTGCCAGCAGTAGGGACAGCCTCCCTACCTACGAGCAGTACTTC.

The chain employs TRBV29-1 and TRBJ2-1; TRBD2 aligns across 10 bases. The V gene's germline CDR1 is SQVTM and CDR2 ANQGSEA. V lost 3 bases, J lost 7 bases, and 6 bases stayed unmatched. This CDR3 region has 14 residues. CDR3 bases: TGCAGCGTTGAGGTTAGCGGGAGGCGAAATGAGCAGTTCTTC. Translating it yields CSVEVSGRRNEQFF.

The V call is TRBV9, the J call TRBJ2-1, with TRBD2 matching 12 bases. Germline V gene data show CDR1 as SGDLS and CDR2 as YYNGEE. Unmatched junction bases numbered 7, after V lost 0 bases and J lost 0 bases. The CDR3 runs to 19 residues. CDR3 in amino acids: CASSVAALAGGVSYNEQFF. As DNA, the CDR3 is TGTGCCAGCAGCGTAGCGGCCCTAGCGGGAGGGGTCTCCTACAATGAGCAGTTCTTC.

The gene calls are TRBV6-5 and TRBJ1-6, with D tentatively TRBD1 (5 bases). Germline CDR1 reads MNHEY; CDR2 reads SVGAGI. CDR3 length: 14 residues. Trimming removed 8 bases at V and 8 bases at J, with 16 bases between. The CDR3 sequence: CASASSRRDSPLHF. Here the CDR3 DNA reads TGTGCCAGCGCTTCCTCCCGCAGGGATTCACCCCTCCACTTT.

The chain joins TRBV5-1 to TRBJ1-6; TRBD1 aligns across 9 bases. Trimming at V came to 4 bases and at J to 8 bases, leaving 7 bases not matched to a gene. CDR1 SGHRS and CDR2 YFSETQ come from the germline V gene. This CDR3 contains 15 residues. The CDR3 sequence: CASSQSGTGYSPLHF. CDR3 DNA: TGCGCCAGCAGCCAGTCCGGGACAGGGTATTCACCCCTCCACTTT.

This CDR3 is CASSPRLAGGSGNEQFF. For the CDR3, the DNA is TGTGCCAGCTCACCCAGACTAGCGGGAGGTTCGGGGAATGAGCAGTTCTTC. The chain recombines TRBV18 with TRBJ2-1; 13 bases are shared with TRBD2. The CDR3 contains 17 residues. Germline CDR1 is KGHSH and CDR2 is LQKENI. V trimming: 3 bases; J trimming: 7 bases; junction bases outside the gene matches: 9.

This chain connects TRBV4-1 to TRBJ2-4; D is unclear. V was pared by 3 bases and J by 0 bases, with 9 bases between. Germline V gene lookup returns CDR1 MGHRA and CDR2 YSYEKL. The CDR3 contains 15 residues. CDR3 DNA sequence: TGCGCCAGCAGCCAGGTACAGATAGCCAAAAACATTCAGTACTTC. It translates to CASSQVQIAKNIQYF.

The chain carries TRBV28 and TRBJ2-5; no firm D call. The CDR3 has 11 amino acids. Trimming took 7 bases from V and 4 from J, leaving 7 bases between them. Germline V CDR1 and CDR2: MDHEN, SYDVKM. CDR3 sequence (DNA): TGTGCCAGCAACGAGGCAGAGACCCAGTACTTC. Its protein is CASNEAETQYF.

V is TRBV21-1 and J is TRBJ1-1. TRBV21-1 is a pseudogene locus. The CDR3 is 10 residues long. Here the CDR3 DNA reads TGTGCCAGCAGCAAAGCTGAAGCTTTCTTT. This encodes CASSKAEAFF.

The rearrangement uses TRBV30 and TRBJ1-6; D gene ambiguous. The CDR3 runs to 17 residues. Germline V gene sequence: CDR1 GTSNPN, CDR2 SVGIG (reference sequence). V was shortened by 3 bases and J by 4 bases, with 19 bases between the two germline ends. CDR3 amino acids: CAWSAAKTSRYNSPLHF. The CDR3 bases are TGTGCCTGGAGCGCAGCAAAAACGTCGAGATATAATTCACCCCTCCACTTT.

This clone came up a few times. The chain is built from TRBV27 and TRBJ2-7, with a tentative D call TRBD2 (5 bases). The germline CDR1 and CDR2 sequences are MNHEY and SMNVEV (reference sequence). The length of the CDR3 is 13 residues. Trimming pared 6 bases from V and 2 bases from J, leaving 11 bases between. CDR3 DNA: TGTGCCAGCAGGGGGAGTGTCGCCTACGAGCAGTACTTC. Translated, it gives CASRGSVAYEQYF.

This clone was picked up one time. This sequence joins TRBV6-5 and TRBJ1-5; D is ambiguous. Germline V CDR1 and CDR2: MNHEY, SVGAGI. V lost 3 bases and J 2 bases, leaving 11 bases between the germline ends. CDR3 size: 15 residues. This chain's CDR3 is CASSYSPLGNQPQHF. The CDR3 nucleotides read TGTGCCAGCAGTTATTCTCCTTTAGGCAATCAGCCCCAGCATTTT.

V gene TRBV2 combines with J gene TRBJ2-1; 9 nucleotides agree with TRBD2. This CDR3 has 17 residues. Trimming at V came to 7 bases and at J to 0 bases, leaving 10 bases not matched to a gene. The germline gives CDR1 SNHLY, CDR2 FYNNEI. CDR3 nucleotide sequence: TGTGCCAGCACAAAGGGGACTAGCAGTAGCTCCTACAATGAGCAGTTCTTC. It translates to CASTKGTSSSSYNEQFF. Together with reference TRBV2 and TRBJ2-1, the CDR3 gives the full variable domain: EPEVTQTPSHQVTQMGQEVILRCVPISNHLYFYWYRQILGQKVEFLVSFYNNEISEKSEIFDDQFSVERPDGSNFTLKIRSTKLEDSAMYFCASTKGTSSSSYNEQFFGPGTRLTVL.

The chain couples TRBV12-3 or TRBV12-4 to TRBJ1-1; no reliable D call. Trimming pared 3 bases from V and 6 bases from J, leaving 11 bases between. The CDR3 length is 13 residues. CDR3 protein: CASSLRGRAEAFF. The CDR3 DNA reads TGTGCCAGCAGTTTGAGAGGGAGGGCTGAAGCTTTCTTT.